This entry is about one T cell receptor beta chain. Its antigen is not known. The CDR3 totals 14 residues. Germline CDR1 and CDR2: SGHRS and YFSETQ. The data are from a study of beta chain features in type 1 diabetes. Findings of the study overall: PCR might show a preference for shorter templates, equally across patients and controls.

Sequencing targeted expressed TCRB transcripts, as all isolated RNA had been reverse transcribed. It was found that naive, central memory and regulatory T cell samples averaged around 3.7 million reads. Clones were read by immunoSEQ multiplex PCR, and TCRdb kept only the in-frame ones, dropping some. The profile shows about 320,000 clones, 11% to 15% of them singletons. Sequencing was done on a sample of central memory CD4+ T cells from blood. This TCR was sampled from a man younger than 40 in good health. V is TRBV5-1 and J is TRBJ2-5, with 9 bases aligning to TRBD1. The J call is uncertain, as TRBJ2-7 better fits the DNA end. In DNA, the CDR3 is TGCGCCAGCAGCTGGACAGGGGACGCCTACGAGCAGTACTTC. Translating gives CASSWTGDAYEQYF.